This TCR beta chain was sequenced during a study of blood T cell repertoires in COVID-19. Overall study context: The samples span acute and convalescent COVID-19 from the United States, Italy and Spain. T cells, B-cell-depleted T cells, or PBMCs supplied cDNA or gDNA.

Only in-frame clones appear in the TCRdb table, and some are missing; sequencing was by immunoSEQ multiplex PCR. The repertoire has some 190,000 clones, roughly nine tenths of them found once; the top ten carry approximately 1.1%. V was shortened by 1 base and J by 0 bases, with 15 bases between the two germline ends. The CDR3 consists of 17 residues. From germline, CDR1 is KGHSH and CDR2 LQKENI. Sample: peripheral blood. The clonotype was recovered from a man aged 25 to 40 with acute or convalescent COVID-19. This chain joins TRBV18 and TRBJ1-1; D call uncertain. CDR3 sequence (DNA): TGTGCCAGCTCACCACAATCACAACACAAACTGAACACTGAAGCTTTCTTT. As protein: CASSPQSQHKLNTEAFF.